Below are 22 T cell receptor beta chains sequenced from a single sample in a study of T cells expressing NK-cell markers. Reprocessing the 5' RACE reads, TCRdb reports a single entry for every CDR3 protein and omits DNA. The sample has about 460,000 distinct CDR3 sequences. The sequenced sample was blood T cells: a sorted CD56 or NKG2C T cell subset, CD4+ or CD8+ T cells, or bulk PBMC T cells (not recorded which). The receptors here all came from a woman between 45 and 65 years old in good health.

The gene calls are TRBV29-1 and TRBJ2-7; TCRdb lists TRBD1, though no DNA is available to test this call. CDR3 length equals 12 residues. Looked up from germline, CDR1 is SQVTM and CDR2 is ANQGSEA. The chain's CDR3 is CSVVALSYEQYF.

This sequence joins TRBV6-7 and TRBJ1-5; checking the TCRdb D call of TRBD1 is not possible without DNA. TRBV6-7 is annotated as an ORF whose role is uncertain. The CDR3 runs to 18 residues. The CDR3: CASSQTTRDRVSNQPQHF.

The V and J genes are TRBV6-1 and TRBJ1-5. CDR3 size: 14 residues. From germline, CDR1 is MNHNS and CDR2 SASEGT. The CDR3 reads CASSDIIINQPQHF.

V usage is TRBV2 and J usage is TRBJ2-7; TCRdb names TRBD1, which stays unverified in the absence of DNA. Germline V gene data show CDR1 as SNHLY and CDR2 as FYNNEI. The CDR3 is 14 residues long. The chain's CDR3 is CASTERGSKYEQYF. Full variable domain (rest looked up from reference TRBV2 and TRBJ2-7): EPEVTQTPSHQVTQMGQEVILRCVPISNHLYFYWYRQILGQKVEFLVSFYNNEISEKSEIFDDQFSVERPDGSNFTLKIRSTKLEDSAMYFCASTERGSKYEQYFGPGTRLTVT.

The CDR3 reads CASSRLSEQFF. V and J are TRBV7-9 and TRBJ2-1; TCRdb selects TRBD2, and the lack of DNA leaves this call unchecked. The CDR3 consists of 11 residues. The V gene's germline CDR1 is SEHNR and CDR2 FQNEAQ (reference sequence).

This chain connects TRBV20-1 to TRBJ2-3; checking the TCRdb D call of TRBD2 is not possible without DNA. CDR3 length: 21 amino acids. Looked up from germline, CDR1 is DFQATT and CDR2 is SNEGSKA (reference sequence). The CDR3 sequence is CSARDLIPGGQQLSSTDTQYF.

V usage is TRBV7-2 and J usage is TRBJ2-7; TCRdb lists TRBD1, though no DNA is available to test this call. This CDR3 is 15 amino acids long. From germline, CDR1 is SGHTA and CDR2 FQGNSA. CDR3 region: CASSLSPGQSHEQYF.

The V call is TRBV6-1, the J call TRBJ2-1; without DNA, the TCRdb call of TRBD2 cannot be checked. Germline CDR1 MNHNS, CDR2 SASEGT. The CDR3 runs to 15 residues. The CDR3 is CASSWTSGSLNEQFF.

V usage is TRBV2 and J usage is TRBJ2-3; TCRdb outputs TRBD2, but without DNA this stays unchecked. CDR3 length: 16 amino acids. Looked up from germline, CDR1 is SNHLY and CDR2 is FYNNEI. The chain's CDR3 is CASRWAGGRFADTQYF.

The V call is TRBV10-2, the J call TRBJ1-2. Germline CDR1 reads WSHSY; CDR2 reads SAAADI. There are 14 residues in the CDR3. CDR3 region: CASSELGGRAGYTF.

This chain connects TRBV7-9 to TRBJ2-2; TCRdb calls TRBD2, which cannot be checked without DNA. CDR1 and CDR2 from the germline V gene are SEHNR and FQNEAQ (reference sequence). The CDR3 extends over 16 amino acids. CDR3 sequence: CASSTSGRALTGELFF. Variable domain in full (rest from reference TRBV7-9 and TRBJ2-2): DTGVSQNPRHKITKRGQNVTFRCDPISEHNRLYWYRQTLGQGPEFLTYFQNEAQLEKSRLLSDRFSAERPKGSFSTLEIQRTEQGDSAMYLCASSTSGRALTGELFFGEGSRLTVL.

The rearrangement links TRBV27 to TRBJ1-5. The CDR3 has 14 residues. CDR1 and CDR2 from the germline V gene are MNHEY and SMNVEV (reference sequence). The chain's CDR3 is CASGGSGGNQPQHF.

The genes are TRBV5-1 and TRBJ2-5; TCRdb indicates TRBD1, and absent DNA this call remains unverified. Germline V CDR1 and CDR2: SGHRS, YFSETQ. This CDR3 region has 15 residues. The CDR3 loop is CASSYREQNGETQYF.

The rearrangement links TRBV29-1 to TRBJ1-2. Germline assignment: CDR1 SQVTM and CDR2 ANQGSEA. The CDR3 extends over 13 amino acids. CDR3 amino acids: CVFGSDSQLGYTF.

The rearrangement joins TRBV7-6 to TRBJ2-7; TCRdb's D call, TRBD1, is unchecked because there is no DNA. The CDR3 runs to 13 residues. Germline V gives CDR1 SGHVS, CDR2 FNYEAQ. The CDR3 loop reads CASSLTRDHEQYF.

J is TRBJ2-6 and V is TRBV20-1; TCRdb's D gene call, TRBD1, goes unchecked for lack of DNA. The germline gives CDR1 DFQATT, CDR2 SNEGSKA (reference sequence). This CDR3 comprises 19 residues. CDR3 sequence reads: CSAMRGADRRSSGANVLTF.

The chain couples TRBV27 to TRBJ1-1; without DNA, the TCRdb call of TRBD1 cannot be checked. Germline V gives CDR1 MNHEY, CDR2 SMNVEV (reference sequence). CDR3 length: 14 amino acids. The CDR3 reads CASRTQTGNTEAFF.

The chain joins TRBV21-1 to TRBJ2-7; the TCRdb call, TRBD1, lacks DNA for checking. TRBV21-1 is a documented pseudogene. The CDR3 has 13 residues. The CDR3 protein is CASSKYPVYEQYF.

J is TRBJ1-1 and V is TRBV6-5; no DNA is available, so the TRBD1 call from TCRdb remains unchecked. The CDR3 has 12 residues. CDR1 and CDR2 from the germline V gene are MNHEY and SVGAGI. The CDR3 spells CASRRQGNEAFF.

The CDR3 spells CASSPFGQDSSYNEQFF. The chain couples TRBV3-1 to TRBJ2-1; without DNA, the TCRdb call of TRBD1 cannot be checked. Per germline, CDR1 LGHDT and CDR2 YNNKEL (reference sequence). There are 17 residues in the CDR3.

The V call is TRBV6-2 or TRBV6-3, the J call TRBJ1-5; TCRdb calls TRBD1, which cannot be checked without DNA. CDR1 is MNHEY and CDR2 is SVGEGT in the germline V gene. CDR3 length equals 15 residues. CDR3 amino acids: CASSYTGTGNQPQHF.

This rearrangement joins TRBV5-6 to TRBJ2-2. The CDR3 length is 15 residues. Germline values: CDR1 SGHDT, CDR2 YYEEEE. This CDR3 reads CASSSMTPNTGELFF.